The 8 T cell receptor beta chains below all came from one sample that was sequenced in a study of T cell clusters in autoimmune cytopenias. TRB rearrangements were amplified by touch-down multiplex PCR with mixed TRB-A/B primers. TCRdb re-called the multiplex PCR reads, yielding one record per CDR3 amino acid sequence without DNA. Reported are thousands of distinct CDR3 sequences; the ten largest clones contain 7.5% to 8.5%. Each sample's input was roughly 230 ng genomic DNA, 35,000 to 40,000 genome equivalents. The sequencing sample was made of peripheral blood. These receptors came from a human donor with an autoimmune cytopenia or autoimmune hepatitis (not recorded which).

The genes are TRBV7-2 and TRBJ2-2; TCRdb proposes TRBD1, but this gene call is untestable without DNA. The length of the CDR3 is 15 residues. Germline V CDR1 and CDR2: SGHTA, FQGNSA. The CDR3 sequence: CASTMTGTYTGELFF.

V and J are TRBV27 and TRBJ2-6; TCRdb indicates TRBD1, and absent DNA this call remains unverified. CDR1 is MNHEY and CDR2 is SMNVEV in the germline V gene (reference sequence). The CDR3 has 19 amino acids. This CDR3 is CASSPGQGLLSGGANVLTF. The whole variable domain, remainder taken from reference TRBV27 and TRBJ2-6, is EAQVTQNPRYLITVTGKKLTVTCSQNMNHEYMSWYRQDPGLGLRQIYYSMNVEVTDKGDVPEGYKVSRKEKRNFPLILESPSPNQTSLYFCASSPGQGLLSGGANVLTFGAGSRLTVL.

This clonotype is identified as medium-sized (0.01 to 0.1%) from frequency. The V and J genes are TRBV7-6 and TRBJ2-2; TCRdb's D call, TRBD1, is unchecked because there is no DNA. This CDR3 comprises 18 residues. Germline assignment: CDR1 SGHVS and CDR2 FNYEAQ. The CDR3 loop is CASSPEPGQGVDTGELFF.

V usage is TRBV5-5 and J usage is TRBJ2-3. Germline values: CDR1 SGHKS, CDR2 YYEKEE (reference sequence). This CDR3 is built from 15 residues. The CDR3 reads CASSLGTFGTDTQYF. The full variable domain, completed using reference TRBV5-5 and TRBJ2-3, is DAGVTQSPTHLIKTRGQQVTLRCSPISGHKSVSWYQQVLGQGPQFIFQYYEKEERGRGNFPDRFSARQFPNYSSELNVNALLLGDSALYLCASSLGTFGTDTQYFGPGTRLTVL.

Measured by frequency, this clonotype is medium-sized. V gene TRBV29-1 combines with J gene TRBJ2-7; the TRBD2 assignment by TCRdb is unverifiable without DNA. The CDR3 is made up of 11 amino acids. Per germline, CDR1 SQVTM and CDR2 ANQGSEA. The CDR3 sequence: CSVESGYEQYF.

This chain connects TRBV6-1 to TRBJ2-7. Germline V gene lookup returns CDR1 MNHNS and CDR2 SASEGT. The CDR3 contains 12 residues. Here the CDR3 reads CASSEFRNEQYF.

This rearrangement joins TRBV10-3 to TRBJ1-1; the TRBD1 assignment by TCRdb is unverifiable without DNA. CDR3 length: 16 residues. Germline-derived CDR1 and CDR2 are ENHRY and SYGVKD. CDR3 region: CAISDPSTRGNTEAFF.

By frequency, this clonotype registers medium-sized (0.01 to 0.1%). The V gene is TRBV12-3 or TRBV12-4, the J gene TRBJ1-5; as DNA is missing, the TRBD1 call by TCRdb cannot be tested. There are 14 residues in the CDR3. Here the CDR3 reads CASSPTGGRSPQHF.